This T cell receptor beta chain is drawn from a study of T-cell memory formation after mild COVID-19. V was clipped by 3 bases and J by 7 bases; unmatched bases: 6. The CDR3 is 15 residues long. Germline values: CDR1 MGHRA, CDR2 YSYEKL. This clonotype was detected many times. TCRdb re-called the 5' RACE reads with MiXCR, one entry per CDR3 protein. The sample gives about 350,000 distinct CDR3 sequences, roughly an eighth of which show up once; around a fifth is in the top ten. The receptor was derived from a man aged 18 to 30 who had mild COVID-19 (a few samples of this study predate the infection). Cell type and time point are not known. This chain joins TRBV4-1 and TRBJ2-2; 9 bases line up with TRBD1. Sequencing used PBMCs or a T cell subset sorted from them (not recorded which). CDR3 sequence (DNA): TGCGCCAGCAGCCATCGGGACAGGGAGCACGGGGAGCTGTTTTTT. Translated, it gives CASSHRDREHGELFF.